This is a list of T cell receptor beta chains from one sample in a study of T cells expressing NK-cell markers. From the 5' RACE reads, TCRdb lists one entry per CDR3 protein and no DNA. The listing records under 500,000 distinct CDR3 sequences. The sequencing sample was made of blood T cells: a sorted CD56 or NKG2C T cell subset, CD4+ or CD8+ T cells, or bulk PBMC T cells (not recorded which). All receptors come from a woman between 18 and 69 years old in good health. CDR3s include the opening cysteine and the closing phenylalanine or tryptophan.

V: TRBV6-2/TRBV6-3; J: TRBJ2-1; CDR3: CASSFTPGLAGSPSYNEQFF
V: TRBV12-3/TRBV12-4; J: TRBJ2-2; CDR3: CASASIRTNTGELFF
V: TRBV15; J: TRBJ2-2; CDR3: CATSRGTRGTPLAGELFF
V: TRBV9; J: TRBJ2-5; CDR3: CASSAGTALGETQYF
V: TRBV29-1; J: TRBJ2-1; CDR3: CSVTRLAGRDNEQFF
V: TRBV7-2; J: TRBJ2-3; CDR3: CASSRRGPKDTQYF
V: TRBV27; J: TRBJ1-4; CDR3: CASSGQGLGEKLFF
V: TRBV7-6; J: TRBJ2-7; CDR3: CASSLKGGTTYEQYF
V: TRBV7-2; J: TRBJ1-2; CDR3: CASSLVSQTYGYTF
V: TRBV20-1; J: TRBJ2-7; CDR3: CSASPGDTYYEQYF
V: TRBV5-6; J: TRBJ2-4; CDR3: CASSFRGTKNIQYF
V: TRBV5-1; J: TRBJ2-1; CDR3: CASTKIGTSSSYNEQFF
V: TRBV12-3/TRBV12-4; J: TRBJ1-2; CDR3: CASRVRAGDYGYTF
V: TRBV5-1; J: TRBJ1-1; CDR3: CASSFLGGMNTEAFF
V: TRBV6-5; J: TRBJ1-4; CDR3: CASSRGFVTNEKLFF
V: TRBV20-1; J: TRBJ2-4; CDR3: CSARTVLSGGKNIQYF
V: TRBV12-3/TRBV12-4; J: TRBJ2-5; CDR3: CASSLFRLRLAGGRAQETQYF
V: TRBV20-1; J: TRBJ2-3; CDR3: CSARDPGPLKDTQYF
V: TRBV11-2; J: TRBJ2-2; CDR3: CASSLSSTLGPGELFF
V: TRBV5-1; J: TRBJ2-3; CDR3: CASSLAPPDTQYF
V: TRBV5-5; J: TRBJ2-2; CDR3: CASSPEGGRWTGELFF
V: TRBV5-1; J: TRBJ2-3; CDR3: CASRRIPDPLDTQYF
V: TRBV28; J: TRBJ1-1; CDR3: CASLFKQGEAFF
V: TRBV11-2; J: TRBJ2-3; CDR3: CASSPPLYVSTDTQYF
V: TRBV6-6; J: TRBJ2-5; CDR3: CASTVTGLETQYF
V: TRBV20-1; J: TRBJ2-1; CDR3: CSARRVAGEVNEQFF
V: TRBV3-1; J: TRBJ1-5; CDR3: CASSQRNQPQHF
V: TRBV19; J: TRBJ2-1; CDR3: CASTPLGGSSYNEQFF
V: TRBV7-3; J: TRBJ2-3; CDR3: CASSLNGPRSGSVDTQYF
V: TRBV12-3/TRBV12-4; J: TRBJ1-4; CDR3: CASSTLGGSYEKLFF
V: TRBV12-3/TRBV12-4; J: TRBJ2-1; CDR3: CASSWRDSRMRNEQFF
V: TRBV10-3; J: TRBJ1-1; CDR3: CAISGYAGPTEAFF
V: TRBV20-1; J: TRBJ1-1; CDR3: CSASGWTGTEAFF
V: TRBV20-1; J: TRBJ1-5; CDR3: CSARPDRAQPQHF
V: TRBV5-1; J: TRBJ2-7; CDR3: CASSPDPGLASEQYF
V: TRBV7-2; J: TRBJ2-6; CDR3: CASSFEVSGANVLTF
V: TRBV11-2; J: TRBJ2-5; CDR3: CASSRPGPQETQYF
V: TRBV4-3; J: TRBJ1-4; CDR3: CASSQAAGATNEKLFF
V: TRBV20-1; J: TRBJ2-3; CDR3: CSAVGTASTDTQYF
V: TRBV21-1; J: TRBJ2-7; CDR3: CARDQAGGFSRYEQYF
V: TRBV18; J: TRBJ2-5; CDR3: CASSPLLAGVEETQYF
V: TRBV20-1; J: TRBJ2-7; CDR3: CSAPGPGQMNF
V: TRBV14; J: TRBJ1-1; CDR3: CASSPRSGRTEAFF
V: TRBV7-6; J: TRBJ2-7; CDR3: CASSATSGQYSYEQYF
V: TRBV6-5; J: TRBJ2-7; CDR3: CASSYSRTAYEQYF
V: TRBV28; J: TRBJ2-3; CDR3: CASSFFGTSGNHTDTQYF
V: TRBV6-2/TRBV6-3; J: TRBJ2-3; CDR3: CASSYFLGWRTDTQYF
V: TRBV20-1; J: TRBJ2-2; CDR3: CSARLPFGTDRPGELFF
V: TRBV25-1; J: TRBJ1-2; CDR3: CASSEGTGLRYGYTF
V: TRBV2; J: TRBJ2-5; CDR3: CASTAREVQETQYF
V: TRBV7-8; J: TRBJ2-1; CDR3: CASSPTGLVIEQFF